Sequencing of this T cell receptor (beta chain) was carried out in a study of blood T cell repertoires in COVID-19. Authors' methods: Amplifying reference gene primers gave estimates of nucleated cell counts. The method was immunoSEQ multiplex PCR; TCRdb's version includes in-frame clones alone and lacks a portion of them. V, J and clone size reflect that table, while D and trimming were determined from the DNA. The profile covers hundreds of thousands of clones, with roughly 80% appearing a single time and about 3.6% taken by the ten largest. All enrollees were roughly 18 to 100 years old and from roughly 26 US areas. Clinical histories supplied by participants themselves formed the basis of cohort assignment. Before they entered the study, exposed participants had met a COVID-19 case within 2 weeks. V lost 5 bases and J 7 bases, leaving 11 bases between the germline ends. The CDR3 spans 11 residues. Germline V lookup: CDR1 GTSNPN, CDR2 SVGIG (reference sequence).

This receptor was obtained from a woman in her thirties or forties who had been exposed to COVID-19. The sequencing sample was made of PBMCs or T cells enriched from blood (not recorded which). The gene calls are TRBV30 and TRBJ2-5; the D gene is possibly TRBD2 (7 bases). CDR3 DNA sequence: TGTGCCTGGGAGGGGGAGGGGACCCAGTACTTC. Translating gives CAWEGEGTQYF.